The rows below give T cell receptor beta chains drawn from one sample of a study of T-cell memory formation after mild COVID-19. One entry per CDR3 protein, called by TCRdb with MiXCR from the 5' RACE reads. Of about 470,000 distinct CDR3 sequences listed, 20% to 30% are singletons. The specimen was PBMCs or a T cell subset sorted from them (not recorded which). The source of these receptors is an adult woman who had mild COVID-19 (a few samples of this study predate the infection). Cell type and time point are not known. The CDR3 runs from the conserved cysteine through the conserved F or W. A D gene is named only where the DNA matches it firmly. Only some rows state a clone size, as once, few, many or a class for expanded clones.

clone_size: once
j_call: TRBJ2-7
v_call: TRBV28
d_call: TRBD1
cdr3_aa: CAAVPPDRGLLYEQYF
cdr3_nt: TGTGCCGCAGTCCCCCCTGACAGGGGGCTTCTGTACGAGCAGTACTTC

clone_size: -
j_call: TRBJ1-5
v_call: TRBV29-1
d_call: TRBD1
cdr3_aa: CSVADRVNQPQHF
cdr3_nt: TGCAGCGTGGCGGACAGGGTCAATCAGCCCCAGCATTTT

clone_size: -
j_call: TRBJ2-5
v_call: TRBV3-1
d_call: -
cdr3_aa: CASSQAVQLETQYF
cdr3_nt: TGTGCCAGCAGCCAAGCGGTCCAGTTAGAGACCCAGTACTTC

clone_size: -
j_call: TRBJ2-1
v_call: TRBV7-9
d_call: TRBD2
cdr3_aa: CASSSRAGTNNNEQFF
cdr3_nt: TGTGCCAGCAGCTCCCGGGCTGGGACTAATAACAATGAGCAGTTCTTC

clone_size: few
j_call: TRBJ2-1
v_call: TRBV20-1
d_call: -
cdr3_aa: CSARDILDSKGGNEQFF
cdr3_nt: TGCAGTGCTAGAGATATCCTGGACTCCAAAGGGGGCAATGAGCAGTTCTTC

clone_size: -
j_call: TRBJ2-7
v_call: TRBV6-5
d_call: -
cdr3_aa: CASSIGSSYEQYF
cdr3_nt: TGTGCCAGCAGTATAGGGAGCTCCTACGAGCAGTACTTC

clone_size: -
j_call: TRBJ2-1
v_call: TRBV6-1
d_call: TRBD2
cdr3_aa: CASSESLAGVGYNEQFF
cdr3_nt: TGTGCCAGCAGTGAATCTTTAGCGGGGGTGGGCTACAATGAGCAGTTCTTC

clone_size: -
j_call: TRBJ2-2
v_call: TRBV7-9
d_call: -
cdr3_aa: CASSLGLWSNTGELFF
cdr3_nt: TGTGCCAGCAGCTTAGGTCTATGGTCGAACACCGGGGAGCTGTTTTTT

clone_size: -
j_call: TRBJ2-1
v_call: TRBV24-1
d_call: TRBD2
cdr3_aa: CATSEGGLAISEQFF
cdr3_nt: TGTGCCACCAGTGAAGGGGGACTAGCTATTTCTGAGCAGTTCTTC

clone_size: -
j_call: TRBJ2-3
v_call: TRBV10-3
d_call: TRBD2
cdr3_aa: CAISDPGTSGGINTQYF
cdr3_nt: TGTGCCATCAGTGATCCCGGGACTAGCGGGGGAATAAATACGCAGTATTTT